The entry that follows covers one T cell receptor beta chain sequence. The antigen is not known. The sample belongs to a study of cytomegalovirus exposure and HLA in healthy donors. Study-wide findings and caveats: The investigators catalogued some 160 TCR beta chains as cytomegalovirus-associated. Prior analysis indicated that the majority of TCR beta V segments exhibited productivity approximately 87% or approximately 30% of the time.

Healthy bone marrow donors supplied every sample. PCR used 60 Vbeta primers and 13 Jbeta primers. Profiling relied on immunoSEQ multiplex PCR, and the TCRdb table lists in-frame clones only, not all of them. Among approximately 190,000 clones listed, over 70% were seen once. Germline CDR1 SGHAT, CDR2 FQNNGV. The CDR3 loop spans 15 amino acids. Unmatched junction bases numbered 8, after V lost 7 bases and J lost 3 bases. The sequence derives from a young woman in good health and CMV-seropositive. The source material was PBMCs. The J gene is TRBJ2-2, the V gene TRBV11-2, with 7 bases fitting TRBD2. CDR3 loop: CASNWERGYTGELFF. CDR3 coding DNA: TGTGCCAGCAACTGGGAGCGGGGATACACCGGGGAGCTGTTTTTT. Combining the CDR3 with reference TRBV11-2 and TRBJ2-2 gives the whole variable domain EAGVAQSPRYKIIEKRQSVAFWCNPISGHATLYWYQQILGQGPKLLIQFQNNGVVDDSQLPKDRFSAERLKGVDSTLKIQPAKLEDSAVYLCASNWERGYTGELFFGEGSRLTVL.